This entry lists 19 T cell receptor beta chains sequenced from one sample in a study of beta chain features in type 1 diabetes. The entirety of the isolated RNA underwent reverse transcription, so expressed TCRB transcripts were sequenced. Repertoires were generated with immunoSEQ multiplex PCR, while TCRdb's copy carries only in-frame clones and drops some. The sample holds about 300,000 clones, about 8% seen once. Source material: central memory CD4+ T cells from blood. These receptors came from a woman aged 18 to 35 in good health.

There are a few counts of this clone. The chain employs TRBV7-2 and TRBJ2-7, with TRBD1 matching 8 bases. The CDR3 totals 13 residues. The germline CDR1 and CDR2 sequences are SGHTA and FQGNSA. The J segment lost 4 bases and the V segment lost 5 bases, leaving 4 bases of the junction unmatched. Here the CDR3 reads CASSLTGEYEQYV. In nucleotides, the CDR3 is TGTGCCAGCAGCCTGACAGGGGAGTACGAGCAGTACGTC.

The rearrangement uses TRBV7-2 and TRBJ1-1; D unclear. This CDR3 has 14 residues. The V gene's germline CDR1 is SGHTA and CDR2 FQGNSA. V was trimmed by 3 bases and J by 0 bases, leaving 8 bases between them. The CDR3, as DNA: TGTGCCAGCAGCTTCGGGGTTTTGAACACTGAAGCTTTCTTT. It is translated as CASSFGVLNTEAFF.

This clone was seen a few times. The CDR3 sequence is CASSPDGGGANVLTF. As DNA, the CDR3 is TGTGCCAGCAGCCCCGACGGAGGTGGGGCCAACGTCCTGACTTTC. V usage is TRBV7-6 and J usage is TRBJ2-6, with D tentatively TRBD2 (5 bases). Trimming removed 5 bases from V and 3 bases from J, with 11 bases in between. The length of the CDR3 is 15 residues. The germline V gene encodes CDR1 SGHVS and CDR2 FNYEAQ.

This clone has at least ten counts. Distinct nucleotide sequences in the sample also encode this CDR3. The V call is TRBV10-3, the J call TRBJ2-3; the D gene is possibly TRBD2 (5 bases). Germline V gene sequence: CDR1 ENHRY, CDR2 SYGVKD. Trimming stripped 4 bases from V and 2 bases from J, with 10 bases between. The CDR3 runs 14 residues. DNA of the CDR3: TGTGCCATCAGTGGGACGGGAACCACAGATACGCAGTATTTT. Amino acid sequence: CAISGTGTTDTQYF.

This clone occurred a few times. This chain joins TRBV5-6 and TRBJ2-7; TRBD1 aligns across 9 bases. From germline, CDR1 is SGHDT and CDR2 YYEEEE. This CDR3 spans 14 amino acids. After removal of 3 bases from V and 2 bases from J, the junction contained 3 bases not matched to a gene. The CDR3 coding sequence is TGTGCCAGCAGCTACGGACAGGGGCCCTACGAGCAGTACGTC. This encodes CASSYGQGPYEQYV.

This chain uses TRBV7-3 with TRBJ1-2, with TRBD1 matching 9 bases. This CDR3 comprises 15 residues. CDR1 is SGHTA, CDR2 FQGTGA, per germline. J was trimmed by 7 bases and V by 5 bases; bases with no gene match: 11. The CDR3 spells CASSPIPGQGSGYTF. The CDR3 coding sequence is TGTGCCAGCAGCCCTATTCCGGGACAGGGATCTGGCTACACCTTC. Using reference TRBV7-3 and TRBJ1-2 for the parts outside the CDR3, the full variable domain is GAGVSQTPSNKVTEKGKYVELRCDPISGHTALYWYRQSLGQGPEFLIYFQGTGAADDSGLPNDRFFAVRPEGSVSTLKIQRTERGDSAVYLCASSPIPGQGSGYTFGSGTRLTVV.

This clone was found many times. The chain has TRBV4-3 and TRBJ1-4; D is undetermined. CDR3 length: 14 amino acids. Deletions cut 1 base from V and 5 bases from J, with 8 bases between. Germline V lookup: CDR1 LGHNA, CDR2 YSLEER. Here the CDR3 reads CASSQAPRNEKLFF. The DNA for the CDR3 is TGCGCCAGCAGCCAAGCCCCCAGGAATGAAAAACTGTTTTTT.

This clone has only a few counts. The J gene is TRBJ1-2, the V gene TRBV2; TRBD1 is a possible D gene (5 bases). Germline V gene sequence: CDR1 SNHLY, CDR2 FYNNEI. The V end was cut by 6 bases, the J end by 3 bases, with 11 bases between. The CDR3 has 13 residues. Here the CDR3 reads CASSPGTHYGYTF. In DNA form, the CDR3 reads TGTGCCAGCAGCCCCGGGACCCACTATGGCTACACCTTC.

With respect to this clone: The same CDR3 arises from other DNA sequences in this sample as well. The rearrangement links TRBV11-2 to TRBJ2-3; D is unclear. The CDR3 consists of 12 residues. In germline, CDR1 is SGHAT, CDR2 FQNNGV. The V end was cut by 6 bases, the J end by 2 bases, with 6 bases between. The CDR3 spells CASSPSTDTQYF. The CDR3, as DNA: TGTGCCAGCAGTCCGTCCACAGATACGCAGTATTTT. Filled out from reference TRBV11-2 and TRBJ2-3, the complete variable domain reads EAGVAQSPRYKIIEKRQSVAFWCNPISGHATLYWYQQILGQGPKLLIQFQNNGVVDDSQLPKDRFSAERLKGVDSTLKIQPAKLEDSAVYLCASSPSTDTQYFGPGTRLTVL.

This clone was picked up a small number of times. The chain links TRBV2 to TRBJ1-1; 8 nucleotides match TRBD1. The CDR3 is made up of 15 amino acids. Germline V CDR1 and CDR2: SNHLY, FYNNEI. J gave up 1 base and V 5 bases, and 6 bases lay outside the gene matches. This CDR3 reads CASSSLGQANTEAFF. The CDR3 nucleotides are TGTGCCAGCAGTTCCCTGGGACAGGCGAACACTGAAGCTTTCTTT.

The DNA for the CDR3 is TGCAGCGTGTGGACAGGGACAATGGGTACGCAGTATTTT. Amino acids: CSVWTGTMGTQYF. The V and J genes are TRBV29-1 and TRBJ2-3; TRBD1 agrees at 8 bases. The ends lost 6 bases at V and 8 bases at J; junction bases unmatched: 10. This CDR3 comprises 13 residues. Germline V CDR1 and CDR2: SQVTM, ANQGSEA.

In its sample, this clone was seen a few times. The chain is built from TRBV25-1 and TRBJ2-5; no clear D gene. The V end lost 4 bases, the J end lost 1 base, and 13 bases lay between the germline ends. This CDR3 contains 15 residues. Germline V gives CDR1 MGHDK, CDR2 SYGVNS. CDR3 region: CASSGLRAPQETQYF. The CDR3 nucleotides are TGTGCCAGCAGTGGATTGCGAGCGCCCCAAGAGACCCAGTACTTC.

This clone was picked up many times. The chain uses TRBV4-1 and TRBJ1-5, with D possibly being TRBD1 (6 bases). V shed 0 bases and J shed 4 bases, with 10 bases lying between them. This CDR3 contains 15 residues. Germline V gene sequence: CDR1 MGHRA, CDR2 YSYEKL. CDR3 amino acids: CASSQESRGNQPQHF. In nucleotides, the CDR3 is TGCGCCAGCAGCCAAGAATCCAGGGGAAATCAGCCCCAGCATTTT.

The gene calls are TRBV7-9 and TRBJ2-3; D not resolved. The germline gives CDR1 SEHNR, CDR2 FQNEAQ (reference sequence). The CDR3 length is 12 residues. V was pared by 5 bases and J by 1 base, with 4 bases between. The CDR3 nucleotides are TGTGCCAGCAGCACAGGCACAGATACGCAGTATTTT. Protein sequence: CASSTGTDTQYF.

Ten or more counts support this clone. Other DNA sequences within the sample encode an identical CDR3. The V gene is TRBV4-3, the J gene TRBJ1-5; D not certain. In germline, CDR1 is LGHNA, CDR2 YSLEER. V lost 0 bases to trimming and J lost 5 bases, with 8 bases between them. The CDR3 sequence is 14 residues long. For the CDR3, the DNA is TGCGCCAGCAGCCAAGAGGGCGGGGATCAGCCCCAGCATTTT. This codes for CASSQEGGDQPQHF.

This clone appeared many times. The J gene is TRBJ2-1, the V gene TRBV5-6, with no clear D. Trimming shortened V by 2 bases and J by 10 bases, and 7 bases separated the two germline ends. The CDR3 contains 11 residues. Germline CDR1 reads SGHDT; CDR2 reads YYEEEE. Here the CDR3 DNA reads TGTGCCAGCAGCTTCGTAGGGGAGCAGTTCTTC. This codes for CASSFVGEQFF.

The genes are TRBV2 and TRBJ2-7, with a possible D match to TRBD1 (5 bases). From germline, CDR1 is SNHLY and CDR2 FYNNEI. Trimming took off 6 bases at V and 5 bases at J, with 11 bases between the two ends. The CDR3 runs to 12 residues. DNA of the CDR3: TGTGCCAGCAGAGCGCCAGGGCACGAGCAGTACTTC. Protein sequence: CASRAPGHEQYF.

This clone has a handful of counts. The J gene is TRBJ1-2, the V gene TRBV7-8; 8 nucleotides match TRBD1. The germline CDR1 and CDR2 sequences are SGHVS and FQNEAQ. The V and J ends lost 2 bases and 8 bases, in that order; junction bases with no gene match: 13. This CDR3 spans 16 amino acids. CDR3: CASSLMQGGTGYGYTF. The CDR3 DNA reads TGTGCCAGCAGCTTAATGCAGGGTGGGACAGGCTACGGCTACACCTTC. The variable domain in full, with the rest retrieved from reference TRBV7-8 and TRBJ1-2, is GAGVSQSPRYKVAKRGQDVALRCDPISGHVSLFWYQQALGQGPEFLTYFQNEAQLDKSGLPSDRFFAERPEGSVSTLKIQRTQQEDSAVYLCASSLMQGGTGYGYTFGSGTRLTVV.

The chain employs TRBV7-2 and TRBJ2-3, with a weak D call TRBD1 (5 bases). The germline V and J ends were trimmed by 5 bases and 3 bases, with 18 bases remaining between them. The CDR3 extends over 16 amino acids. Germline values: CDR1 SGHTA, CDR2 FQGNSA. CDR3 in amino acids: CASSPRGTGWTDTQYF. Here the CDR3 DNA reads TGTGCCAGCAGCCCGAGAGGCACAGGTTGGACAGATACGCAGTATTTT.